The text below deals with one T cell receptor (beta chain). This sample was taken from a study of blood T cell repertoires in COVID-19. Study-level information: Sites across the United States, Italy and Spain contributed samples from acute and convalescent COVID-19.

Some clones are missing from TCRdb's copy, which holds only in-frame ones; the method was immunoSEQ multiplex PCR. The table lists hundreds of thousands of clones, approximately 90% of them singletons. V shed 4 bases, J shed 8 bases, and the junction held 9 bases outside the gene matches. The CDR3 totals 15 residues. Germline loops: CDR1 LGHNA, CDR2 YNFKEQ. The rearrangement uses TRBV4-2 and TRBJ2-1; 9 nucleotides line up with TRBD2. The material sequenced was peripheral blood. This sequence was found in a man in his forties or fifties with acute or convalescent COVID-19. Here the CDR3 reads CASSPLLAGTDEQFF. The CDR3 coding sequence is TGTGCCAGCAGCCCCCTACTAGCGGGCACCGATGAGCAGTTCTTC.